This T cell receptor beta chain stems from a study of blood T cell repertoires in COVID-19 (dated by TCRdb to 2020 to 2022). A note on the overall study: Samples from collaborators originated in the United States, Italy and Spain and spanned both the acute and convalescent phases of COVID-19. The repertoires were made available in a free public database intended to serve as a resource for research on the immune response to SARS-CoV-2. The prospective study material was composed of cDNA or gDNA derived from T cells, B-cell-depleted T cells, or PBMCs. A de-identified subject ID, COVID-19 status, age in years and sex were almost always included in the sample metadata. Subjects who had been exposed to COVID-19, were actively infected with it, or had recovered from it provided the deeply sampled blood TCRbeta repertoires that made up the dataset. The samples were drawn from two sources: the first 160 participants of the ongoing ImmuneRACE study, and approximately 1,300 subjects contributed by 6 global collaborators. Where available, HLA class I and class II types were taken from metadata supplied by the sample provider and were not determined by assay-based typing. The study at large found these results: How much clinical and demographic metadata was included differed by source and by participant, and the metadata was provided uncurated.

Whole blood was collected in K2EDTA tubes by collaborating institutions according to the institutions' own protocols. Collaborator samples were shipped for TCRbeta analysis as frozen whole blood, isolated PBMCs, or DNA extracted from either sample type. From cysteine to phenylalanine, the CDR3 is 13 amino acids long. The entry retains the CDR3 DNA only, 39 bases that are in frame from base 1. Cut back by 5 bases and 5 bases, the V and J ends lie 10 bases apart. The germline V gene provides CDR1 SNHLY and CDR2 FYNNEI. TCRbeta CDR3 regions were amplified from genomic DNA using the immunoSEQ Assay, a bias-controlled multiplex PCR. As for the original processing: The number of nucleated cells in each sample was estimated from the amplification of reference gene primers within the assay. To quantify the absolute abundance of each unique TCRbeta CDR3 rearrangement, sequence reads were collapsed and filtered. For each sample, productive Simpson clonality was calculated by taking the square root of Simpson's diversity index across productive rearrangements. TCRdb's version of the immuneACCESS table is confined to in-frame rearrangements and falls short of the full clone set. An unresolved V gene accounts for under half of the shortfall where checked; the remainder is of unknown origin. The V and J calls and the clone size are those of that table, but D and trimming were determined from the DNA. This sample lists about 140,000 clones; roughly four fifths were detected once. Jointly, the top ten make up roughly 8.6% of the sample.

As for this clone: The antigen this receptor binds is unknown. Within one base of it there is no much larger clone, and no base qualities were kept. Other nucleotide sequences in the sample specify the same CDR3.

The sequence was collected from a woman aged 50 to 65 with active or convalescent COVID-19. The chain couples TRBV2 to TRBJ2-4; the best D guess is TRBD1, with 6 bases matching. Sequenced material: peripheral blood. This receptor carries the CDR3 CASSLDRENIQYF. The sequenced DNA: TGTGCCAGCAGTCTGGACAGAGAAAACATTCAGTACTTC. The reference TRBV2 and TRBJ2-4 proteins fill in what lies around the CDR3, so the full variable domain reads EPEVTQTPSHQVTQMGQEVILRCVPISNHLYFYWYRQILGQKVEFLVSFYNNEISEKSEIFDDQFSVERPDGSNFTLKIRSTKLEDSAMYFCASSLDRENIQYFGAGTRLSVL.